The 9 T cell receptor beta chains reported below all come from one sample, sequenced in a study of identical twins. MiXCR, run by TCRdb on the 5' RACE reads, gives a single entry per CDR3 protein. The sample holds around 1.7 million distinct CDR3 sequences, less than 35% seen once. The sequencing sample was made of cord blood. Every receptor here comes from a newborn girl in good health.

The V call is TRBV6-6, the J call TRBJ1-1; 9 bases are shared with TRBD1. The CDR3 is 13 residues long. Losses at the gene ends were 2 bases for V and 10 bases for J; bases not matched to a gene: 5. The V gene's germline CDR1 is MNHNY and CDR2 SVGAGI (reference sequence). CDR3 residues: CASSYPTGGGAFF. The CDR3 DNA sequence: TGTGCCAGCAGTTACCCGACAGGGGGGGGAGCTTTCTTT.

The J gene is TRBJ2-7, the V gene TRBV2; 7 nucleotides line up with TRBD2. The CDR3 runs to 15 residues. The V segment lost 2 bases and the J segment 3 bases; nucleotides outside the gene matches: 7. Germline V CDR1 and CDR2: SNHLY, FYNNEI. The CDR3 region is CASSERDYRSYEQYF. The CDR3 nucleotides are TGTGCCAGCAGTGAACGGGACTACCGGAGCTACGAGCAGTACTTC.

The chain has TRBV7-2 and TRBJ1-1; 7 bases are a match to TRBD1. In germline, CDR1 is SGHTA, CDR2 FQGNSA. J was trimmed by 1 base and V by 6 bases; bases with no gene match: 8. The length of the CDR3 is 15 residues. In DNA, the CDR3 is TGTGCCAGCAGGCAGGGGGGGACCCCGAACACTGAAGCTTTCTTT. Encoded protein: CASRQGGTPNTEAFF.

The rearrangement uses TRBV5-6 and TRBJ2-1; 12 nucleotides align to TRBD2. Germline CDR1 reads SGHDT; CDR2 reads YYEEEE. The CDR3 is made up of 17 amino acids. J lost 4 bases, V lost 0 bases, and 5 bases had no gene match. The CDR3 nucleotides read TGTGCCAGCAGCTTGGCTAGCGGGAGGGCCTTGTACAATGAGCAGTTCTTC. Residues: CASSLASGRALYNEQFF.

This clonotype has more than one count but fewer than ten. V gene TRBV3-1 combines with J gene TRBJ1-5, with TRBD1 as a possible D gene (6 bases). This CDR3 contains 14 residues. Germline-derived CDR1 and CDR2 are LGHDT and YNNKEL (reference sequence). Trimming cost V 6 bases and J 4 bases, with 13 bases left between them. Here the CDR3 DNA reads TGTGCCAGCAGTTCCGGGACAATGAATCAGCCCCAGCATTTT. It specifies CASSSGTMNQPQHF. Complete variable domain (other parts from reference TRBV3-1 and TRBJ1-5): DTAVSQTPKYLVTQMGNDKSIKCEQNLGHDTMYWYKQDSKKFLKIMFSYNNKELIINETVPNRFSPKSPDKAHLNLHINSLELGDSAVYFCASSSGTMNQPQHFGDGTRLSIL.

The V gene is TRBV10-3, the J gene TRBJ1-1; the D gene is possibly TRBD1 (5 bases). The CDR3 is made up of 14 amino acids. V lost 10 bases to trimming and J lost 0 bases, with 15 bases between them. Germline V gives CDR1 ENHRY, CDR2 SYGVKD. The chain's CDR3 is CATYAGLLNTEAFF. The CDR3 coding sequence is TGTGCCACATACGCGGGGCTTCTGAACACTGAAGCTTTCTTT.

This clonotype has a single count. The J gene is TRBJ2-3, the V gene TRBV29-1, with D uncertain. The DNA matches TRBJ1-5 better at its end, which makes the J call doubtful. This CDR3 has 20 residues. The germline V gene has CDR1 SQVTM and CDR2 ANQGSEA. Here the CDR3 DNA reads TGCAGCGCCGCTCTCAACCCCGGCGGGAGGAACCTAAATGACACAGATACGCAGCATTTT. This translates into CSAALNPGGRNLNDTDTQHF.

CDR3 region: CASSPRQGRHTEAFF. DNA for the CDR3: TGTGCCAGCAGTCCGCGACAGGGGAGGCACACTGAAGCTTTCTTT. The rearrangement links TRBV12-3 or TRBV12-4 to TRBJ1-1; 8 bases line up with TRBD1. This CDR3 contains 15 residues. Germline trimming cut 5 bases from V and 3 bases from J; bases unmatched to any gene: 8.

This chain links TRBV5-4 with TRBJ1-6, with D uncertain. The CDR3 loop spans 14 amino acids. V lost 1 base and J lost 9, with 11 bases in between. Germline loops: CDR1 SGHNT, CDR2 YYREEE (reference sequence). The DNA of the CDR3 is TGTGCCAGCAGCTTGAGCCCCTTTGGTTCACCCCTCCACTTT. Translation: CASSLSPFGSPLHF.